The 21 T cell receptor beta chains below all came from one sample that was sequenced in a study of cytomegalovirus exposure and HLA in healthy donors. Repertoires were generated with immunoSEQ multiplex PCR, while TCRdb's copy carries only in-frame clones and drops some. The table includes 65,000 to 70,000 clones, about nine tenths detected once. Sequencing used PBMCs. The receptor source for this set is a man aged 18 to 35 in good health and CMV-seronegative.

This chain connects TRBV10-3 to TRBJ2-1; 7 positions match TRBD2. Germline values: CDR1 ENHRY, CDR2 SYGVKD. The CDR3 consists of 17 residues. After removal of 6 bases from V and 3 bases from J, the junction contained 14 bases not matched to a gene. The CDR3 here is CAISPVGELALYNEQFF. CDR3 DNA sequence: TGTGCCATCAGCCCTGTGGGAGAACTAGCGCTCTACAATGAGCAGTTCTTC.

The gene calls are TRBV4-2 and TRBJ2-7; D possibly corresponds to TRBD1 (5 bases). The germline V gene encodes CDR1 LGHNA and CDR2 YNFKEQ. This CDR3 spans 16 amino acids. Trimming shortened V by 0 bases and J by 3 bases, and 15 bases separated the two germline ends. This CDR3 is CASSQDRRQLYYEQYF. CDR3 nucleotide sequence: TGTGCCAGCAGCCAAGATAGAAGACAGCTGTACTACGAGCAGTACTTC.

This chain links TRBV2 with TRBJ2-5; 9 bases align to TRBD1. Trimming at V came to 2 bases and at J to 2 bases, leaving 9 bases not matched to a gene. Germline CDR1 and CDR2: SNHLY and FYNNEI. The CDR3 covers 17 residues. CDR3 DNA sequence: TGTGCCAGCAGTGAACGCCCGGGACAGGGAGGTCAAGAGACCCAGTACTTC. It codes for CASSERPGQGGQETQYF.

The count of this clone is one. The CDR3 nucleotides read TGTGCCAGCAGTGCTCACCCGGGGGGACAGGGGACCTACAATGAGCAGTTCTTC. It is translated as CASSAHPGGQGTYNEQFF. V gene TRBV6-4 combines with J gene TRBJ2-1, with 10 bases fitting TRBD1. With 4 bases clipped from V and 2 bases from J, the junction kept 11 bases outside the gene matches. There are 18 residues in the CDR3. The germline V gene encodes CDR1 MRHNA and CDR2 SNTAGT.

This sequence joins TRBV18 and TRBJ2-3; TRBD2 matches 8 bases. Unmatched junction bases numbered 6, after V lost 3 bases and J lost 4 bases. Looked up from germline, CDR1 is KGHSH and CDR2 is LQKENI. The CDR3 runs to 15 residues. Written as DNA, the CDR3 is TGTGCCAGCTCACCGGGACTAGGATTGGCAGATACGCAGTATTTT. The encoded protein is CASSPGLGLADTQYF.

The chain recombines TRBV5-6 with TRBJ2-3, with D possibly being TRBD2 (5 bases). Trimming removed 4 bases from V and 2 bases from J, with 17 bases in between. The CDR3 loop spans 16 amino acids. Germline V gene data show CDR1 as SGHDT and CDR2 as YYEEEE. CDR3 DNA sequence: TGTGCCAGCAGCCTACGGCCCAGCGGCGCCACAGATACGCAGTATTTT. Translated: CASSLRPSGATDTQYF.

The chain links TRBV11-2 to TRBJ2-7; 7 bases map to TRBD2. The germline V gene has CDR1 SGHAT and CDR2 FQNNGV. The CDR3 is made up of 18 amino acids. V shed 4 bases and J 1 base; nucleotides not matched to a gene: 16. For the CDR3, the DNA is TGTGCCAGCAGCTATACCCTAGGTACCAGCGGGATTTCCTACGAGCAGTACTTC. Translated, it gives CASSYTLGTSGISYEQYF.

This clone was detected once. The J gene is TRBJ2-5, the V gene TRBV4-2; D possibly corresponds to TRBD1 (5 bases). The germline CDR1 and CDR2 sequences are LGHNA and YNFKEQ. The length of the CDR3 is 16 residues. V was pared by 1 base and J by 4 bases, with 16 bases between. CDR3 sequence reads: CASSQGSGHLRETQYF. CDR3 sequence (DNA): TGTGCCAGCAGCCAAGGGTCAGGGCATTTGCGAGAGACCCAGTACTTC.

This clone was counted a single time. The rearrangement links TRBV7-3 to TRBJ2-7; possible D gene TRBD2, 6 bases. V was pared by 2 bases and J by 6 bases, with 8 bases between. CDR1 and CDR2 (germline): SGHTA, FQGTGA. This CDR3 has 12 amino acids. This chain's CDR3 is CASSLLGGEQYF. The CDR3 coding sequence is TGTGCCAGCAGCTTACTGGGGGGCGAGCAGTACTTC. Drawing the rest from reference TRBV7-3 and TRBJ2-7, the complete variable domain is GAGVSQTPSNKVTEKGKYVELRCDPISGHTALYWYRQSLGQGPEFLIYFQGTGAADDSGLPNDRFFAVRPEGSVSTLKIQRTERGDSAVYLCASSLLGGEQYFGPGTRLTVT.

This chain joins TRBV4-1 and TRBJ1-2, with 10 bases that match TRBD1. Germline CDR1 and CDR2: MGHRA and YSYEKL. The CDR3 consists of 16 residues. V was pared by 6 bases and J by 5 bases, with 12 bases of the junction left unmatched. In nucleotides, the CDR3 is TGCGCCAGCAGAAGCCGGCGCCGGGACAGGGGTTATGGCTACACCTTC. Translated, it gives CASRSRRRDRGYGYTF.

The chain recombines TRBV7-2 with TRBJ1-2, with D hard to call. V was clipped by 2 bases and J by 4 bases, with 11 bases between them. The CDR3 is 14 amino acids. Germline CDR1 and CDR2: SGHTA and FQGNSA. CDR3 coding DNA: TGTGCCAGCAGCTTATATCCCGGTCCCTATGGCTACACCTTC. As protein: CASSLYPGPYGYTF.

The V and J genes are TRBV28 and TRBJ1-4; D unclear. From germline, CDR1 is MDHEN and CDR2 SYDVKM. V lost 6 bases to trimming and J lost 0 bases, with 8 bases between them. The CDR3 has 14 amino acids. CDR3 nucleotides: TGTGCCAGCAGCCATCCTACAACTAATGAAAAACTGTTTTTT. Protein: CASSHPTTNEKLFF.

The rearrangement links TRBV2 to TRBJ2-1, with a tentative D call TRBD1 (6 bases). The CDR3 has 12 amino acids. V lost 6 bases, J lost 6 bases, and 9 bases lay in between. Germline values: CDR1 SNHLY, CDR2 FYNNEI. This CDR3 reads CASRTGINEQFF. The CDR3 nucleotides read TGTGCCAGCAGGACAGGAATCAATGAGCAGTTCTTC.

Only one count was recorded for this clone. The chain uses TRBV30 and TRBJ2-1; the match to TRBD2 covers 10 bases. V lost 3 bases and J lost 9; bases outside the gene matches: 11. The CDR3 sequence is 15 residues long. Per the germline V gene, CDR1 is GTSNPN and CDR2 is SVGIG (reference sequence). CDR3 loop: CAWRISGRWVGEQFF. In DNA, the CDR3 is TGTGCCTGGAGAATTAGCGGGAGGTGGGTAGGTGAGCAGTTCTTC. The complete variable domain, with remaining parts taken from reference TRBV30 and TRBJ2-1, reads SQTIHQWPATLVQPVGSPLSLECTVEGTSNPNLYWYRQAAGRGLQLLFYSVGIGQISSEVPQNLSASRPQDRQFILSSKKLLLSDSGFYLCAWRISGRWVGEQFFGPGTRLTVL.

The chain employs TRBV30 and TRBJ2-1, with a possible D match to TRBD2 (6 bases). V was trimmed by 1 base and J by 5 bases, leaving 9 bases between them. The CDR3 length is 13 residues. CDR1 is GTSNPN, CDR2 SVGIG, per germline (reference sequence). CDR3 in amino acids: CAWSGTGDNEQFF. The CDR3 DNA is TGTGCCTGGAGTGGGACGGGAGACAATGAGCAGTTCTTC.

The chain is built from TRBV7-8 and TRBJ1-2, with D perhaps TRBD1 (6 bases). With 3 bases removed from V and 2 bases from J, the gap between germline ends came to 16 bases. The CDR3 has 16 amino acids. Per germline, CDR1 SGHVS and CDR2 FQNEAQ. The CDR3 bases are TGTGCCAGCAGCTTCCCCGACAGGACCTTCAACTATGGCTACACCTTC. It is translated as CASSFPDRTFNYGYTF.

This clone was detected a few times. The V and J genes are TRBV27 and TRBJ2-1; 13 bases are shared with TRBD2. V lost 5 bases, J lost 7 bases, and 14 bases stayed unmatched. From germline, CDR1 is MNHEY and CDR2 SMNVEV (reference sequence). The CDR3 spans 18 residues. The CDR3 is CASSERLAGGPGKNEQFF. CDR3 in DNA: TGTGCCAGCAGTGAAAGACTAGCGGGAGGCCCCGGTAAGAATGAGCAGTTCTTC.

As regards this clone: One end of the junction does not line up with germline, which may come from a read error. The chain couples TRBV5-1 to TRBJ1-2; 9 positions match TRBD1. The CDR3 is 15 amino acids. CDR1 and CDR2 from the germline V gene are SGHRS and YFSETQ. The chain's CDR3 is CASSLGGQGNFGYTF. The CDR3 DNA sequence: TGCGCCAGCAGCTTGGGGGGACAGGGTAACTTTGGCTACACCTTC.

The chain uses TRBV11-2 and TRBJ1-1; TRBD1 is a possible D gene (5 bases). Trimming pared 0 bases from V and 4 bases from J, leaving 18 bases between. The length of the CDR3 is 17 residues. CDR1 and CDR2 from the germline V gene are SGHAT and FQNNGV. For the CDR3, the DNA is TGTGCCAGCAGCTTAGACGAACCATGGGGCTTGGGCACTGAAGCTTTCTTT. It specifies CASSLDEPWGLGTEAFF.

V and J are TRBV30 and TRBJ2-1; the D is unclear. Germline values: CDR1 GTSNPN, CDR2 SVGIG (reference sequence). CDR3 length: 13 amino acids. With 2 bases removed from V and 6 bases from J, the gap between germline ends came to 11 bases. Written as DNA, the CDR3 is TGTGCCTGGAGTAGAAATAGAGGCAATGAGCAGTTCTTC. Translation: CAWSRNRGNEQFF.

The chain employs TRBV27 and TRBJ1-5; D gene unclear. CDR1 and CDR2 (germline): MNHEY, SMNVEV (reference sequence). The CDR3 covers 15 residues. The V end lost 9 bases, the J end lost 6 bases, and 21 bases lay between the germline ends. CDR3 protein: CARPQSYEGCQPQHF. The CDR3 coding sequence is TGTGCCAGACCCCAGAGTTATGAGGGCTGTCAGCCCCAGCATTTT.